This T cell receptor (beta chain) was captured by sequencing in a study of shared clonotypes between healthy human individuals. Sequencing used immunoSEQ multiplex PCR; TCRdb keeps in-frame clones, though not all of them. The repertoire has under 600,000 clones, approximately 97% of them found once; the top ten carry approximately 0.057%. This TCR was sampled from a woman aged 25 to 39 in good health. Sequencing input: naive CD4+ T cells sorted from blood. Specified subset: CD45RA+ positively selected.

The CDR3 DNA reads as TGCGCCAGCAGCCAAGTTGAGGGGTCGGGCACCGGGGAGCTGTTTTTT. Its translation is CASSQVEGSGTGELFF. The J gene is TRBJ2-2, the V gene TRBV4-1; D possibly uses TRBD1 or TRBD2 (5 bases each). CDR3 length: 16 residues. CDR1 is MGHRA, CDR2 YSYEKL, per germline. V was shortened by 1 base and J by 4 bases, with 13 bases between the two germline ends.